One and the same sample provided the 19 T cell receptor beta chains below, sequenced in a study of Tregs in tolerant kidney transplant recipients. Assay used: immunoSEQ multiplex PCR; TCRdb lists only in-frame clones, some missing. The sample has 50,000 to 65,000 clones. Sequences were derived from CD4+ T cells from blood, sampled before the transplant. These receptors were obtained from a human donor who received a combined kidney and bone marrow transplant.

On this clone: The read finishes 3 residues shy of the CDR3 end, and the germline J gene is used to complete it. This sequence joins TRBV19 and TRBJ2-3; D ambiguous. The CDR3 runs 11 residues. The germline V gene encodes CDR1 LNHDA and CDR2 SQIVND (reference sequence). Trimming took 6 bases from V and 6 from J, leaving 7 bases between them. The covered CDR3 bases are TGTGCCAGTAGCGTTCGGGATACG. Its protein is CASSVRDT. The whole CDR3 is CASSVRDTQYF.

About this clone: The read falls 3 residues short of the CDR3 end, and the missing part is taken from the germline J gene. This chain joins TRBV19 and TRBJ1-1, with D possibly TRBD1 on 5 matching bases. Germline values: CDR1 LNHDA, CDR2 SQIVND (reference sequence). Trimming removed 0 bases from V and 5 bases from J, with 19 bases in between. CDR3 length: 17 residues. The covered CDR3 bases are TGTGCCAGTAGTATAGATCTATGGGGGGACCTCCGGACTGAA. This translates into CASSIDLWGDLRTE. The complete CDR3 protein is CASSIDLWGDLRTEAFF.

With regard to this clone: The read terminates 3 residues before the CDR3 end, so the remaining end is supplied by the germline J gene. The chain links TRBV29-1 to TRBJ2-7; D is undetermined. Per germline, CDR1 SQVTM and CDR2 ANQGSEA. This CDR3 is 11 amino acids long. With 4 bases removed from V and 1 base from J, the gap between germline ends came to 5 bases. This CDR3 is CSVVTSYEQYF. CDR3 bases read: TGCAGCGTTGTCACTTCCTACGAG.

On this clone: The CDR3 goes on 3 residues after the read ends, and that part is filled in from the germline J gene. V is TRBV2 and J is TRBJ2-1; tentative D call: TRBD2 (6 bases). Germline CDR1 is SNHLY and CDR2 is FYNNEI. V dropped 4 bases and J dropped 6 bases, with 10 bases sitting between them. This CDR3 is 13 amino acids long. Here the CDR3 reads CASSAGTSNEQFF. The part of the CDR3 DNA that was read is TGTGCCAGCAGTGCCGGGACTTCCAATGAG. Filled out from reference TRBV2 and TRBJ2-1, the complete variable domain reads EPEVTQTPSHQVTQMGQEVILRCVPISNHLYFYWYRQILGQKVEFLVSFYNNEISEKSEIFDDQFSVERPDGSNFTLKIRSTKLEDSAMYFCASSAGTSNEQFFGPGTRLTVL.

Details on this clone: Read coverage stops 3 residues before the CDR3 terminus; the germline J gene supplies the remainder. V is TRBV6-2 or TRBV6-3 and J is TRBJ2-5; 12 bases match TRBD2. Germline CDR1 MNHEY, CDR2 SVGEGT. Trimming took 7 bases from V and 3 from J; bases not matched to a gene: 9. The CDR3 is 16 amino acids. Partial CDR3 DNA: TGTGCCAGCACCCACCCGACTAGCGGGGGTAAAGAGACC. It codes for CASTHPTSGGKET. The full CDR3 reads CASTHPTSGGKETQYF.

On this clone: The read is 3 residues too short to cover the CDR3 end, so that end is filled in from the germline J gene. The chain employs TRBV2 and TRBJ1-6; D is ambiguous. Between the trimmed V and J ends, which lost 4 bases and 9 bases, there was a span of 13 bases. The germline V gene has CDR1 SNHLY and CDR2 FYNNEI. The length of the CDR3 is 14 residues. CDR3 amino acids: CASSGARLGSPLHF. Partial CDR3 DNA: TGTGCCAGCAGTGGAGCGCGGTTGGGTTCACCC.

Details on this clone: Read data end 3 residues before the CDR3 end; the end is taken from the germline J gene. The chain combines TRBV7-2 with TRBJ2-5, with D unresolved. The V gene's germline CDR1 is SGHTA and CDR2 FQGNSA. The CDR3 length is 15 residues. Trimming removed 1 base from V and 4 bases from J, with 13 bases in between. The DNA read from the CDR3 is TGTGCCAGCAGCTTAGTAATGGGCAGGTCAGAGACC. Amino acids: CASSLVMGRSET. The whole CDR3 sequence reads CASSLVMGRSETQYF.

In the case of this clone: The CDR3 extends 3 residues past the end of the read, so its final part is completed from the germline J gene. The rearrangement uses TRBV19 and TRBJ2-3, with a possible D match to TRBD2 (6 bases). V shed 6 bases and J shed 1 base, with 17 bases lying between them. Germline CDR1 reads LNHDA; CDR2 reads SQIVND (reference sequence). This CDR3 comprises 16 residues. This chain's CDR3 is CASSWGVISGTDTQYF. CDR3 DNA, as far as it was read: TGTGCCAGTAGCTGGGGGGTGATATCTGGCACAGATACG.

Turning to this clone: The read terminates 3 residues ahead of where the CDR3 ends, so the germline J gene completes it. This chain links TRBV7-2 with TRBJ2-7; D might be TRBD2 (5 bases). From germline, CDR1 is SGHTA and CDR2 FQGNSA. V was cut by 2 bases and J by 6 bases, with 11 bases left in between. The CDR3 totals 13 residues. The CDR3 bases that were read are TGTGCCAGCAGCTTAAAACGGGCGGGCGAG. Translated: CASSLKRAGE. The full CDR3 is CASSLKRAGEQYF.

Comment on this clone: The read falls 3 residues short of the CDR3 end, and the missing part is taken from the germline J gene. The V and J genes are TRBV5-7 and TRBJ2-7, with TRBD1 matching over 9 bases. TRBV5-7 belongs to the ORF category, with a function that is uncertain. Trimming took 4 bases from V and 3 from J; bases not matched to a gene: 8. The CDR3 runs to 15 residues. The CDR3 spells CASSRQGEVIYEQYF. The CDR3 DNA, read in part, is TGTGCCAGCAGCCGACAGGGGGAAGTTATCTACGAG.

A remark on this clone: Coverage ceases 3 residues before the CDR3 finishes, and the germline J gene fills in the end. V gene TRBV19 combines with J gene TRBJ1-4, with 10 bases lining up with TRBD1. The germline V gene has CDR1 LNHDA and CDR2 SQIVND (reference sequence). The CDR3 length is 16 residues. V was clipped by 6 bases and J by 3 bases; unmatched bases: 7. The CDR3 region is CASRRTGGLPNEKLFF. Incomplete CDR3 DNA: TGTGCCAGTAGGCGGACAGGGGGGTTACCTAATGAAAAA.

Regarding this clone: The CDR3 goes on 3 residues after the read ends, and that part is filled in from the germline J gene. The rearrangement links TRBV7-2 to TRBJ2-3; D call uncertain. Germline V gene data show CDR1 as SGHTA and CDR2 as FQGNSA. This CDR3 has 12 residues. The V end was cut by 0 bases, the J end by 4 bases, with 2 bases between. CDR3 in amino acids: CASSLAADTQYF. Incomplete CDR3 DNA: TGTGCCAGCAGCTTAGCCGCAGATACG.

A remark on this clone: The read gets to within 3 residues of the CDR3 end, and the germline J gene fills in the rest. This chain uses TRBV20-1 with TRBJ2-3; 11 bases are shared with TRBD2. Germline V gene data show CDR1 as DFQATT and CDR2 as SNEGSKA (reference sequence). V dropped 2 bases and J dropped 6; count of bases not matched to a gene: 10. The CDR3 extends over 16 amino acids. The part of the CDR3 DNA that was read is TGCAGTGCTAGAACTGCTAGCGGGAGGTCTTTGGATACG. It yields the protein CSARTASGRSLDT. The whole CDR3 is CSARTASGRSLDTQYF.

For this clone: The read terminates 3 residues before the CDR3 end, so the remaining end is supplied by the germline J gene. The chain joins TRBV19 to TRBJ2-3; 8 bases are shared with TRBD1. CDR1 and CDR2 from the germline V gene are LNHDA and SQIVND (reference sequence). V shed 2 bases, J shed 2 bases, and the junction held 3 bases outside the gene matches. The CDR3 runs 15 residues. The sequenced part of the CDR3 DNA is TGTGCCAGTAGTATAACCAGGGGGCACACAGATACG. Its translation is CASSITRGHTDT. The CDR3 reads in full as CASSITRGHTDTQYF.

Note on this clone: The missing CDR3 end, 3 residues past where the read stops, is filled in from the germline J gene. The chain carries TRBV7-9 and TRBJ1-4, with D perhaps TRBD1 (5 bases). CDR1 is SEHNR, CDR2 FQNEAQ, per germline (reference sequence). Trimming cost V 1 base and J 8 bases, with 11 bases left between them. The CDR3 is 14 amino acids. The CDR3 spells CASSLGSGGEKLFF. The CDR3 DNA, read in part, is TGTGCCAGCAGCTTAGGGAGCGGGGGAGAAAAA.

With regard to this clone: The read ends 3 residues early relative to the CDR3; the germline J gene fills the gap. The rearrangement links TRBV2 to TRBJ1-1; D remains unclear. The germline gives CDR1 SNHLY, CDR2 FYNNEI. This CDR3 is built from 14 residues. V shed 4 bases and J shed 3 bases, with 12 bases lying between them. CDR3 bases read: TGTGCCAGCAGTGGGGTTAGGGTGGACACTGAA. It encodes CASSGVRVDTE. From start to end, the CDR3 is CASSGVRVDTEAFF.

As to this clone: The CDR3 is cut off 3 residues early in the read; its end comes from the germline J gene. V is TRBV7-2 and J is TRBJ2-7, with 9 nucleotides matching TRBD1. V dropped 6 bases and J dropped 5; count of bases not matched to a gene: 8. The germline gives CDR1 SGHTA, CDR2 FQGNSA. The CDR3 spans 14 residues. CDR3 loop: CASSPGTGSHEQYF. The CDR3 DNA, read in part, is TGTGCCAGCAGTCCCGGGACAGGGTCTCACGAG. The whole variable domain, remainder taken from reference TRBV7-2 and TRBJ2-7, is GAGVSQSPSNKVTEKGKDVELRCDPISGHTALYWYRQSLGQGLEFLIYFQGNSAPDKSGLPSDRFSAERTGGSVSTLTIQRTQQEDSAVYLCASSPGTGSHEQYFGPGTRLTVT.

The covered CDR3 bases are TGTGCCGGACAACAAAGGGGTTACACAGATACG. Protein product: CAGQQRGYTDT. The whole CDR3 sequence is CAGQQRGYTDTQYF. The chain combines TRBV7-9 with TRBJ2-3; D might be TRBD1 (5 bases). The sequenced fragment ends 3 residues before the CDR3 boundary, so the rest is inferred from the germline J gene. Trimming took off 11 bases at V and 2 bases at J, with 17 bases between the two ends. CDR3 size: 14 residues. Germline loops: CDR1 SEHNR, CDR2 FQNEAQ (reference sequence).

In regard to this clone: The observed sequence ends 3 residues before the CDR3 terminus, with the missing tail filled in from the germline J gene. The chain employs TRBV10-3 and TRBJ2-7, with a weak D call TRBD2 (6 bases). V lost 3 bases to trimming and J lost 0 bases, with 15 bases between them. Germline assignment: CDR1 ENHRY and CDR2 SYGVKD. The CDR3 extends over 16 amino acids. The CDR3 here is CAISEGGPALSYEQYF. The DNA read from the CDR3 is TGTGCCATCAGTGAAGGAGGGCCAGCCCTCTCCTACGAG.